Listed here are 26 T cell receptor beta chains from one sample, sequenced in a study of blood T cell repertoires in COVID-19. Data came from immunoSEQ multiplex PCR; TCRdb stores just in-frame clones and leaves some out. The sample lists hundreds of thousands of clones, over 75% occurring once. The sequenced material came from PBMCs or T cells enriched from blood (not recorded which). The receptors originated from a woman aged 50 to 60 with acute COVID-19.

The V and J genes are TRBV6-5 and TRBJ1-6; TRBD1 is a possible D gene (6 bases). Trimming took off 4 bases at V and 9 bases at J, with 16 bases between the two ends. Looked up from germline, CDR1 is MNHEY and CDR2 is SVGAGI. The CDR3 loop spans 15 amino acids. The CDR3 coding sequence is TGTGCCAGCAGTTTCTCTACAGGGTCTGTTTCACCCCTCCACTTT. This gives the protein CASSFSTGSVSPLHF.

V usage is TRBV21-1 and J usage is TRBJ2-3; TRBD1, the table's D call, lacks a check against the DNA. TRBV21-1 is designated a pseudogene. This CDR3 region has 17 residues. Here the CDR3 reads CASSNPRTGEGTDTQYF. The DNA for the CDR3 is TGTGCCAGCAGCAACCCTAGGACAGGGGAGGGCACAGATACGCAGTATTTT.

The CDR3 loop is CASSPRRPGETEAFF. The CDR3 bases are TGTGCCAGCTCACCACGACGTCCCGGGGAGACTGAAGCTTTCTTT. This chain uses TRBV18 with TRBJ1-1; the D is unclear. Germline loops: CDR1 KGHSH, CDR2 LQKENI. Trimming pared 1 base from V and 5 bases from J, leaving 14 bases between. The CDR3 covers 15 residues.

The J gene is TRBJ2-4, the V gene TRBV19; a possible D gene is TRBD1 (5 bases). Germline V gene sequence: CDR1 LNHDA, CDR2 SQIVND (reference sequence). This CDR3 comprises 16 residues. V was shortened by 1 base and J by 0 bases, with 10 bases between the two germline ends. The CDR3 protein is CASSIGGRLAKNIQYF. CDR3 DNA sequence: TGTGCCAGTAGTATAGGGGGCCGACTAGCCAAAAACATTCAGTACTTC.

The V call is TRBV5-6, the J call TRBJ2-5, with D possibly being TRBD2 (6 bases). This CDR3 region has 16 residues. V was clipped by 0 bases and J by 5 bases, with 17 bases between them. Germline V gene data show CDR1 as SGHDT and CDR2 as YYEEEE. CDR3 in amino acids: CASSLEGRMIMETQYF. CDR3 nucleotide sequence: TGTGCCAGCAGCTTGGAGGGGAGGATGATCATGGAGACCCAGTACTTC.

In the case of this clone: Different DNA sequences within this sample yield the same CDR3. V is TRBV6-5 and J is TRBJ1-5; a possible D gene is TRBD1 (6 bases). Germline V gene lookup returns CDR1 MNHEY and CDR2 SVGAGI. The CDR3 extends over 15 amino acids. V shed 2 bases and J shed 3 bases, with 11 bases lying between them. CDR3 sequence: CASSYGGANNQPQHF. CDR3 nucleotides: TGTGCCAGCAGTTACGGGGGGGCGAACAATCAGCCCCAGCATTTT.

The chain has TRBV6-5 and TRBJ1-4; perhaps TRBD1 as D (6 bases). The V gene lost 0 bases and the J gene lost 4 bases, with 9 bases spanning the gap. Germline V CDR1 and CDR2: MNHEY, SVGAGI. The CDR3 loop spans 15 amino acids. The CDR3 is CASSYSRGGNEKLFF. DNA for the CDR3: TGTGCCAGCAGTTACTCTAGGGGGGGTAATGAAAAACTGTTTTTT.

J is TRBJ1-2 and V is TRBV15; TRBD1 might be the D (5 bases). The CDR3 is 15 residues long. Trimming left V 0 bases short and J 3 bases short, with 11 bases between. From germline, CDR1 is LNHNV and CDR2 YYDKDF (reference sequence). The CDR3 DNA sequence: TGTGCCACCAGCAGAGAGATCAGGGATGACTATGGCTACACCTTC. Its protein product is CATSREIRDDYGYTF.

This sequence joins TRBV3-1 (or the pseudogene TRBV3-2) and TRBJ1-2; no clear D. V was clipped by 0 bases and J by 8 bases, with 4 bases between them. The CDR3 is made up of 11 amino acids. Germline V gene sequence: CDR1 LGHDT, CDR2 YNNKEL (reference sequence). CDR3 in amino acids: CASSQDKGYTF. DNA of the CDR3: TGTGCCAGCAGCCAAGATAAAGGCTACACCTTC.

This clone was observed a few times. The CDR3 loop reads CASSRGQEYTEAFF. CDR3 in DNA: TGTGCCAGCAGCCGGGGACAGGAGTACACTGAAGCTTTCTTT. The chain couples TRBV7-9 to TRBJ1-1; 8 bases are shared with TRBD1. The CDR3 runs 14 residues. Unmatched junction bases numbered 5, after V lost 5 bases and J lost 3 bases. Germline V gene data show CDR1 as SEHNR and CDR2 as FQNEAQ (reference sequence).

The V call is TRBV24-1, the J call TRBJ2-2; 10 bases fit TRBD1. CDR3 length: 15 amino acids. Looked up from germline, CDR1 is KGHDR and CDR2 is SFDVKD. J was trimmed by 6 bases and V by 5 bases; bases with no gene match: 5. The CDR3 DNA reads TGTGCCACCAGTGCGGGGACAGGGGTGCCCGGGGAGCTGTTTTTT. It encodes CATSAGTGVPGELFF.

The V call is TRBV7-2, the J call TRBJ1-1; TRBD1 agrees at 10 bases. The length of the CDR3 is 15 residues. J gave up 6 bases and V 6 bases, and 10 bases lay outside the gene matches. Germline V lookup: CDR1 SGHTA, CDR2 FQGNSA. The CDR3 DNA reads TGTGCCAGCAGTACCGCCGGACAGGGGGGCTCTGAAGCTTTCTTT. It is translated as CASSTAGQGGSEAFF. The complete variable domain, with remaining parts taken from reference TRBV7-2 and TRBJ1-1, reads GAGVSQSPSNKVTEKGKDVELRCDPISGHTALYWYRQSLGQGLEFLIYFQGNSAPDKSGLPSDRFSAERTGGSVSTLTIQRTQQEDSAVYLCASSTAGQGGSEAFFGQGTRLTVV.

The gene calls are TRBV7-2 and TRBJ1-6; possible D gene TRBD1, 5 bases. The germline V gene encodes CDR1 SGHTA and CDR2 FQGNSA. The CDR3 length is 13 residues. The ends were cut back, 3 bases at V and 10 bases at J, with 10 bases in the middle. The CDR3 loop is CASSFSGSSPLHF. CDR3 DNA: TGTGCCAGCAGCTTTTCAGGGTCCTCACCCCTCCACTTT.

CDR3 nucleotides: TGTGCCAGCAGTTCGGGCGTGGGGCGAGAGACCCAGTACTTC. Amino acid sequence: CASSSGVGRETQYF. The rearrangement links TRBV27 to TRBJ2-5, with D possibly matching TRBD1 (5 bases). The germline V gene encodes CDR1 MNHEY and CDR2 SMNVEV (reference sequence). Deletions cut 4 bases from V and 4 bases from J, with 13 bases between. This CDR3 is built from 14 residues.

The count of this clone is one. This sequence joins TRBV6-1 and TRBJ1-1; perhaps TRBD1 as D (5 bases). From germline, CDR1 is MNHNS and CDR2 SASEGT. CDR3 length: 16 amino acids. Trimming stripped 4 bases from V and 3 bases from J, with 18 bases between. CDR3 protein: CASSAFLFSRDTEAFF. CDR3 DNA sequence: TGTGCCAGCAGTGCGTTTCTGTTCAGCAGGGACACTGAAGCTTTCTTT.

On this clone: Other DNA sequences in the sample encode the same CDR3. The chain uses TRBV19 and TRBJ2-5, with a possible D match to TRBD1 (7 bases). Germline V lookup: CDR1 LNHDA, CDR2 SQIVND (reference sequence). Trimming took off 2 bases at V and 1 base at J, with 8 bases between the two ends. The CDR3 is 14 residues long. DNA of the CDR3: TGTGCCAGTAGTATACAGGGGGGCCAAGAGACCCAGTACTTC. Translated, it gives CASSIQGGQETQYF.

The V and J genes are TRBV2 and TRBJ1-5; the D is unclear. Trimming removed 4 bases at V and 3 bases at J, with 7 bases between. The germline V gene encodes CDR1 SNHLY and CDR2 FYNNEI. The CDR3 totals 13 residues. In DNA form, the CDR3 reads TGTGCCAGCAGTGCCAGTAACAATCAGCCCCAGCATTTT. As protein: CASSASNNQPQHF.

J is TRBJ1-1 and V is TRBV30; 8 bases match TRBD1. Germline CDR1 GTSNPN, CDR2 SVGIG (reference sequence). J gave up 10 bases and V 2 bases, and 6 bases lay outside the gene matches. The CDR3 runs 12 residues. In DNA form, the CDR3 reads TGTGCCTGGAGTTTCACAGGGGGTAGAGCTTTCTTT. It yields the protein CAWSFTGGRAFF.

The CDR3, as DNA: TGCAGCGCCCAGGGAGGGTCGGGAATAAACACTGAAGCTTTCTTT. Translated: CSAQGGSGINTEAFF. The gene calls are TRBV29-1 and TRBJ1-1, with a weak D call TRBD1 (5 bases). The CDR3 is made up of 15 amino acids. Looked up from germline, CDR1 is SQVTM and CDR2 is ANQGSEA. With 7 bases removed from V and 2 bases from J, the gap between germline ends came to 20 bases. Full variable domain (missing parts from reference TRBV29-1 and TRBJ1-1): SAVISQKPSRDICQRGTSLTIQCQVDSQVTMMFWYRQQPGQSLTLIATANQGSEATYESGFVIDKFPISRPNLTFSTLTVSNMSPEDSSIYLCSAQGGSGINTEAFFGQGTRLTVV.

The J gene is TRBJ1-2, the V gene TRBV20-1; weak D call: TRBD1 (5 bases). V lost 3 bases and J 4 bases, leaving 21 bases between the germline ends. Germline values: CDR1 DFQATT, CDR2 SNEGSKA (reference sequence). This CDR3 contains 16 residues. The CDR3 region is CSASDAAGGRSYGYTF. For the CDR3, the DNA is TGCAGTGCTAGTGATGCGGCCGGGGGACGATCCTATGGCTACACCTTC.

This clone was observed once. This rearrangement joins TRBV9 to TRBJ2-5; TRBD1 matches at 9 bases. Germline lookup yields CDR1 SGDLS and CDR2 YYNGEE. The CDR3 sequence is 15 residues long. J was trimmed by 2 bases and V by 4 bases; bases with no gene match: 6. The CDR3 DNA is TGTGCCAGCAGCCTGGCTGGACAGGGGCAAGAGACCCAGTACTTC. It codes for CASSLAGQGQETQYF.

The chain links TRBV5-1 to TRBJ1-4; TRBD1 agrees at 7 bases. The CDR3 runs 14 residues. Germline V gene sequence: CDR1 SGHRS, CDR2 YFSETQ. The junction had 4 bases not matched to a gene; V was cut back by 0 bases and J by 8 bases. CDR3 amino acids: CASSLGMTGEKLFF. The CDR3 coding sequence is TGCGCCAGCAGCTTGGGTATGACAGGGGAAAAACTGTTTTTT.

The chain joins TRBV7-8 to TRBJ2-1; 8 bases are a match to TRBD1. The CDR3 has 13 residues. The V and J ends lost 4 bases and 7 bases, in that order; junction bases with no gene match: 3. The germline V gene encodes CDR1 SGHVS and CDR2 FQNEAQ. CDR3 bases: TGTGCCAGCAGCTCAAACAGGGGGAATGAGCAGTTCTTC. It translates to CASSSNRGNEQFF.

The chain is built from TRBV5-1 and TRBJ2-5, with a tentative D call TRBD1 (5 bases). The CDR3 covers 13 residues. Germline assignment: CDR1 SGHRS and CDR2 YFSETQ. V lost 4 bases to trimming and J lost 1 base, with 8 bases between them. This CDR3 reads CASSVQGQETQYF. The CDR3 DNA reads TGCGCCAGCAGCGTCCAGGGCCAAGAGACCCAGTACTTC.

The sample holds a few counts of this clone. CDR3 residues: CASSGLGQGGEQYF. The CDR3 DNA is TGCGCCAGTTCAGGGTTGGGTCAGGGGGGCGAGCAGTACTTC. J is TRBJ2-7 and V is TRBV5-1; maybe TRBD1 (7 bases). The V and J ends lost 8 bases and 6 bases respectively, with 21 bases between them. The CDR3 covers 14 residues. The germline V gene has CDR1 SGHRS and CDR2 YFSETQ. The full variable domain, with the rest looked up from reference TRBV5-1 and TRBJ2-7, is KAGVTQTPRYLIKTRGQQVTLSCSPISGHRSVSWYQQTPGQGLQFLFEYFSETQRNKGNFPGRFSGRQFSNSRSEMNVSTLELGDSALYLCASSGLGQGGEQYFGPGTRLTVT.

A remark on this clone: A much larger clone is a single base away; this may be a read error. Additional DNA sequences in this sample encode the identical CDR3. The chain uses TRBV5-4 and TRBJ2-1; 8 positions match TRBD2. Looked up from germline, CDR1 is SGHNT and CDR2 is YYREEE (reference sequence). The ends lost 5 bases at V and 5 bases at J; junction bases unmatched: 12. This CDR3 is built from 16 residues. CDR3: CASSSRSGGGNNEQFF. The CDR3 DNA is TGTGCCAGCAGTTCCCGAAGCGGGGGAGGGAACAATGAGCAGTTCTTC.